These T cell receptor beta chains were read from a single sample in a study of PD-L1 blockade in urothelial cancer. Some clones are missing from TCRdb's copy, which holds only in-frame ones; the method was immunoSEQ multiplex PCR. The sample includes over 100,000 clones, 75% to 95% seen only once; the top ten take more than 3%. This sample comprised PBMCs, obtained around atezolizumab (anti-PD-L1) treatment. The source of these receptors is a man between 60 and 70 years old with urothelial cancer. Each CDR3 is given with its conserved first and last residue. Fields, in order: clone size, D gene, J gene, V gene, CDR3 protein, CDR3 DNA. The D gene is left open where the match is weak. Where a row states a size, it is once, few, many or the class of an expanded clone; other rows omit it.

>few|-|TRBJ1-6|TRBV5-4
CASSLGQGIDSPLHF
TGTGCCAGCAGCTTGGGGCAGGGGATCGATTCACCCCTCCACTTT
>-|-|TRBJ2-7|TRBV2
CASSPDRTSYEQYF
TGTGCCAGCAGTCCCGACAGGACCTCCTACGAGCAGTACTTC
>-|TRBD2|TRBJ2-7|TRBV29-1
CSVDGTSGGTYEQYF
TGCAGCGTTGATGGGACTAGCGGGGGAACCTACGAGCAGTACTTC
>-|TRBD2|TRBJ2-7|TRBV9
CASSPLMGGTEQYF
TGTGCCAGCAGCCCATTAATGGGGGGGACCGAGCAGTACTTC
>-|TRBD2|TRBJ2-7|TRBV27
CASSRFVASGSLYEQYF
TGTGCCAGCAGTCGGTTCGTGGCTAGCGGGAGTTTATACGAGCAGTACTTC
>-|-|TRBJ2-7|TRBV11-2
CASSFFDWTYEQYF
TGTGCCAGCAGCTTTTTTGACTGGACCTACGAGCAGTACTTC
>once|-|TRBJ2-5|TRBV11-3
CASSLLGGETQYF
TGTGCCAGCAGCTTACTGGGGGGAGAGACCCAGTACTTC
>-|-|TRBJ1-2|TRBV7-6
CASSSSVGVPNYGYTF
TGTGCCAGCAGCTCATCAGTGGGAGTTCCTAACTATGGCTACACCTTC
>-|TRBD1|TRBJ2-1|TRBV5-5
CASTPQGAINNEQFF
TGTGCCAGCACCCCCCAGGGGGCGATTAACAATGAGCAGTTCTTC
>-|-|TRBJ1-5|TRBV29-1
CSVDTGPNQPQHF
TGCAGCGTTGATACTGGGCCTAATCAGCCCCAGCATTTT
>once|-|TRBJ1-1|TRBV18
CASSPSAENTEAFF
TGTGCCAGCTCACCATCTGCGGAGAACACTGAAGCTTTCTTT
>-|-|TRBJ1-4|TRBV25-1
CASSKTTGTNEKLFF
TGTGCCAGCAGTAAGACGACAGGTACTAATGAAAAACTGTTTTTT
>-|TRBD1|TRBJ2-7|TRBV9
CASLTPTGTYEQYF
TGTGCCAGCCTCACCCCGACAGGGACCTACGAGCAGTACTTC
>once|TRBD1|TRBJ2-3|TRBV29-1
CSVLQGALTDTQYF
TGCAGCGTCCTACAGGGGGCCCTCACAGATACGCAGTATTTT
>-|-|TRBJ2-3|TRBV5-6
CASSLRGTGGTDTQYF
TGTGCCAGCAGCTTAAGGGGGACGGGTGGCACAGATACGCAGTATTTT
>-|TRBD1|TRBJ2-5|TRBV28
CASSFLEGTGGTKETQYF
TGTGCCAGCAGTTTCCTGGAGGGGACAGGGGGCACGAAAGAGACCCAGTACTTC
>once|-|TRBJ2-7|TRBV7-2
CASSLAVPAFQSGPHEQYF
TGTGCCAGCAGCTTAGCGGTGCCCGCGTTCCAGTCAGGCCCTCACGAGCAGTACTTC
>-|TRBD1|TRBJ1-2|TRBV27
CASRPEYRGYDYGYTF
TGTGCCAGCAGGCCGGAATACAGGGGATACGACTATGGCTACACCTTC
>-|TRBD1|TRBJ2-7|TRBV4-3
CASSRDRGYEQYF
TGCGCCAGCAGCAGGGACAGGGGATACGAGCAGTACTTC
>-|-|TRBJ2-2|TRBV4-3
CASSQDYRLDSLGELFF
TGCGCCAGCAGCCAAGATTACCGACTAGATTCCCTCGGGGAGCTGTTTTTT
>-|-|TRBJ2-7|TRBV4-3
CASSQGVEGSYEQYF
TGCGCCAGCAGCCAAGGCGTAGAGGGATCCTACGAGCAGTACTTC
>-|-|TRBJ1-2|TRBV5-1
CASSFDIGGRRYGYTF
TGCGCCAGCAGCTTCGATATTGGGGGCCGGAGATATGGCTACACCTTC
>-|TRBD1|TRBJ1-4|TRBV5-5
CASSFRGRTNEKLFF
TGTGCCAGCAGCTTCAGGGGGCGCACTAATGAAAAACTGTTTTTT
>-|-|TRBJ1-1|TRBV5-4
CAVGVKNTEAFF
TGTGCCGTCGGGGTAAAGAACACTGAAGCTTTCTTT
>-|TRBD1|TRBJ1-5|TRBV9
CASSPRDRWEPQHF
TGTGCCAGCAGCCCCCGGGACAGGTGGGAGCCCCAGCATTTT
>few|TRBD1|TRBJ1-2|TRBV5-4
CASSTKGQGNYGYTF
TGTGCCAGCAGCACCAAGGGACAGGGGAACTATGGCTACACCTTC
>-|TRBD1|TRBJ1-3|TRBV6-1
CAHRQGATGNTIYF
TGTGCCCATCGACAGGGGGCTACTGGAAACACCATATATTTT
>-|TRBD2|TRBJ2-3|TRBV27
CASSRTRGTDTQYF
TGTGCCAGCAGTCGGACTAGAGGCACAGATACGCAGTATTTT
>-|TRBD2|TRBJ2-7|TRBV28
CASRGLAEFYEQYF
TGTGCCAGCAGAGGACTAGCGGAATTCTACGAGCAGTACTTC
>-|-|TRBJ2-3|TRBV7-2
CASSWEEEDTQYF
TGTGCCAGCAGCTGGGAGGAGGAGGATACGCAGTATTTT
>-|TRBD2|TRBJ2-3|TRBV9
CASSVGTSGEADTQYF
TGTGCCAGCAGCGTAGGGACTAGCGGGGAGGCAGATACGCAGTATTTT
>-|TRBD1|TRBJ2-7|TRBV5-3
CARRSGTEASRPSYEQYF
TGTGCCAGAAGAAGTGGGACAGAGGCTAGCCGTCCCTCCTACGAGCAGTACTTC
>-|TRBD2|TRBJ2-5|TRBV5-6
CASSSLAGKYQETQYF
TGTGCCAGCAGTTCGCTAGCGGGGAAATACCAAGAGACCCAGTACTTC
>-|TRBD1|TRBJ2-5|TRBV5-1
CASSSRQGSETQYF
TGCGCCAGCAGCAGCAGACAGGGATCGGAGACCCAGTACTTC
>-|TRBD1|TRBJ2-5|TRBV2
CASRTGYGETQYF
TGTGCCAGCAGGACAGGGTACGGAGAGACCCAGTACTTC
>-|TRBD1|TRBJ1-6|TRBV5-1
CASSLGTGANSPLHF
TGCGCCAGCAGCTTGGGGACAGGGGCTAATTCACCCCTCCACTTT
>-|-|TRBJ2-2|TRBV5-4
CASSPTRQGLNTGELFF
TGTGCCAGCAGCCCTACCCGACAGGGACTTAACACCGGGGAGCTGTTTTTT
>once|-|TRBJ2-1|TRBV30
CAWSDRSEQFF
TGTGCCTGGAGTGATCGGAGTGAGCAGTTCTTC
>-|TRBD2|TRBJ2-7|TRBV5-1
CASSGPLAGGNEQYF
TGCGCCAGCAGCGGCCCTCTAGCGGGGGGAAACGAGCAGTACTTC
>-|-|TRBJ1-2|TRBV6-4
CASSDSNLPGIYGYTF
TGTGCCAGCAGTGACTCCAACCTCCCGGGGATCTATGGCTACACCTTC
>-|-|TRBJ2-1|TRBV5-4
CASSLNTDSYNEQFF
TGTGCCAGCAGCTTGAATACTGACTCCTACAATGAGCAGTTCTTC
>-|TRBD1|TRBJ2-3|TRBV5-1
CASSIQGGYDTQYF
TGCGCCAGCAGCATACAGGGGGGTTACGATACGCAGTATTTT
>-|TRBD1|TRBJ2-3|TRBV19
CASRGTGSTDTQYF
TGTGCCAGTAGGGGGACAGGGAGTACAGATACGCAGTATTTT
>-|-|TRBJ1-1|TRBV18
CASSPGGFSTEAFF
TGTGCCAGCTCACCTGGGGGGTTCAGTACTGAAGCTTTCTTT
>-|-|TRBJ2-7|TRBV9
CASSVGQGSAAGEQYF
TGTGCCAGCAGCGTAGGGCAGGGATCGGCCGCGGGGGAGCAGTACTTC
>once|TRBD1|TRBJ1-2|TRBV4-3
CASSQAQTGNYGYTF
TGCGCCAGCAGCCAGGCCCAGACAGGGAACTATGGCTACACCTTC